A single sample is the source of the 2 T cell receptor beta chains below, sequenced in a study of PD-L1 blockade in urothelial cancer. Repertoires were generated with immunoSEQ multiplex PCR, while TCRdb's copy carries only in-frame clones and drops some. The table shows about 38,000 clones, with around 89% occurring only once. The specimen comprised PBMCs, sampled around atezolizumab (anti-PD-L1) treatment. The receptors here all came from a man in his 60s with urothelial cancer.

This chain connects TRBV5-6 to TRBJ2-5; TRBD1 agrees at 8 bases. After removal of 3 bases from V and 5 bases from J, the junction contained 12 bases not matched to a gene. Germline CDR1 SGHDT, CDR2 YYEEEE. The CDR3 consists of 16 residues. In DNA form, the CDR3 reads TGTGCCAGCAGCTCCCCCAGGACAGGGTATATGGAGACCCAGTACTTC. This sequence encodes CASSSPRTGYMETQYF.

This chain uses TRBV5-4 with TRBJ2-5; 8 positions agree with TRBD2. The CDR3 extends over 16 amino acids. Germline CDR1 reads SGHNT; CDR2 reads YYREEE (reference sequence). J lost 3 bases, V lost 0 bases, and 7 bases had no gene match. Written as DNA, the CDR3 is TGTGCCAGCAGCTTGGCCGGTATACTAGCGGAAGAGACCCAGTACTTC. This codes for CASSLAGILAEETQYF.